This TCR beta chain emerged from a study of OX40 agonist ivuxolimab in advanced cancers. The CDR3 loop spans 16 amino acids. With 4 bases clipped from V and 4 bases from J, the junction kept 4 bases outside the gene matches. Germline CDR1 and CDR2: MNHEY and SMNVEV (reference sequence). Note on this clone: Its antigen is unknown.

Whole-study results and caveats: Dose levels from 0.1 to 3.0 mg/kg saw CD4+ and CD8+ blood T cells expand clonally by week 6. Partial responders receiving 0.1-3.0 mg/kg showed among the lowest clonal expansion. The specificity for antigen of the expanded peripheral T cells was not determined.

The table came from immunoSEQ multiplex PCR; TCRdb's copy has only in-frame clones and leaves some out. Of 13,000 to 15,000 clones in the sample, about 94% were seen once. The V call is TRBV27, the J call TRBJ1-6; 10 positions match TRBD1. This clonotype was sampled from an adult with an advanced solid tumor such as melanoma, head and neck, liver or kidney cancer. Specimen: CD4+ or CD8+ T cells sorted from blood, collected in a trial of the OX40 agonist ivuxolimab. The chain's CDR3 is CASSSRQGAYNSPLHF. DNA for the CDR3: TGTGCCAGCAGTTCCCGACAGGGGGCTTATAATTCACCCCTCCACTTT.